The clone carrying this TCR beta chain was recorded only once. Its antigen is still unknown. For the second PCR, which ran for roughly 6 to 11 cycles, a sample-barcoded 5' primer and a J-beta primer mix were used. From the 5' RACE reads, TCRdb called clonotypes with MiXCR, one entry per CDR3 protein. The sample records 550,000 to 600,000 distinct CDR3 sequences, 45% to 55% being singletons. The entry originates in a study of blood T cells in healthy people across ages. General study points: The study found TCR beta diversity correlated strongly with naive T cell percentage.

Germline V gene lookup returns CDR1 SGHTA and CDR2 FQGNSA. The CDR3 covers 16 residues. V gave up 5 bases and J gave up 0 bases; unmatched junction bases: 7. This receptor was identified in a man aged 80 or over in good health. The J gene is TRBJ2-1, the V gene TRBV7-2, with 7 bases lining up with TRBD2. The sequenced material came from blood. The CDR3 is CASSRGGGGSYNEQFF. CDR3 bases: TGTGCCAGCAGCCGGGGTGGCGGGGGCTCCTACAATGAGCAGTTCTTC.